This is a list of T cell receptor beta chains from one sample in a study of regulatory T cells in long-lasting Graves disease. TCRdb redid the calling of the multiplex PCR reads with MiXCR, one entry per CDR3 protein. The sample includes around 470,000 distinct CDR3 sequences, about 14% of them seen just once. These data were also filed under a second study, of T cells in Graves' hyperthyroidism and ophthalmopathy.

The sample in question was peripheral blood mononuclear cells (PBMCs), obtained at new diagnosis, from a patient treated with antithyroid drugs. These receptors were obtained from a woman aged 50 to 60 with Graves disease. CDR3s include the opening cysteine and the closing phenylalanine or tryptophan. A D gene is named only where the DNA matches it firmly. Rows give clone size only sometimes, using once, few, many, or a class for an expanded clone.

-,TRBV2,-,TRBJ2-2,TGTGCCAGCAGTGAATTTGAACTGACGAACACCGGGGAGCTGTTTTTT,CASSEFELTNTGELFF
many,TRBV11-2,-,TRBJ2-1,TGTGCCAGCACCCGGGCCAGGGGTAATGAGCAGTTCTTC,CASTRARGNEQFF
few,TRBV25-1,-,TRBJ1-4,TGTGCCAGCAGTGACTCCTCCGGGGCTGGGGAAAAACTGTTTTTT,CASSDSSGAGEKLFF
many,TRBV6-1,TRBD2,TRBJ2-1,TGTGCCAGCAGAGAAAGCGGGAGGGCCACCTACAATGAGCAGTTCTTC,CASRESGRATYNEQFF
-,TRBV4-1,-,TRBJ1-5,TGCGCCAGCAGCCAATATGAGGATAGCAATCAGCCCCAGCATTTT,CASSQYEDSNQPQHF
many,TRBV20-1,-,TRBJ2-1,TGCAGTGCTAGAGATCAGGCGGGAATGGTTTGGACGTACAATGAGCAGTTCTTC,CSARDQAGMVWTYNEQFF
few,TRBV18,-,TRBJ2-2,TGTGCCAGCTCACCATATTGGGCCCTAGTGAGCGGGGAGCTGTTTTTT,CASSPYWALVSGELFF
few,TRBV9,-,TRBJ1-1,TGTGCCAGCAGCCCCCAAGGGGGGGGCTGGGTGAACACTGAAGCTTTCTTT,CASSPQGGGWVNTEAFF
many,TRBV6-5,-,TRBJ2-3,TGTGCCAGCAGTTACGCGGACCCCCTCACAGATACGCAGTATTTT,CASSYADPLTDTQYF
few,TRBV6-2/TRBV6-3,TRBD1,TRBJ2-1,TGTGCCAGCAGACCGGGACAGGGGGTTGGTGAGCAGTTCTTC,CASRPGQGVGEQFF
many,TRBV20-1,TRBD2,TRBJ2-1,TGCAGTGCTAGGGCGGGAGGGGGAGGGGATATTAAGCAGTTCTTC,CSARAGGGGDIKQFF
-,TRBV3-1,TRBD2,TRBJ2-1,TGTGCCAGCAGCCAAGGGGCGGGAGTTCGCGAGCAGTTCTTC,CASSQGAGVREQFF
-,TRBV20-1,TRBD2,TRBJ2-3,TGCAGTGCTAGACCCCCTAGCGGGAGGGCAGATACGCAGTATTTT,CSARPPSGRADTQYF
-,TRBV2,TRBD2,TRBJ2-7,TGTGCCAGCAAGCTGGGACTAGCGGGAGTTGCATACGAGCAGTACTTC,CASKLGLAGVAYEQYF
many,TRBV5-1,TRBD2,TRBJ2-1,TGCGCCAGCAGCGTTCTTTCCGGGACTAGCGGAGGGGGCTACAATGAGCAGTTCTTC,CASSVLSGTSGGGYNEQFF
-,TRBV2,TRBD2,TRBJ2-1,TGTGCCAGCAGGGCGGGAGCTTACAATGAGCAGTTCTTC,CASRAGAYNEQFF
many,TRBV27,-,TRBJ2-7,TGTGCCAGCAGACCTAATCCCGGACAGCACTACGAGCAGTACTTC,CASRPNPGQHYEQYF
few,TRBV4-2,TRBD2,TRBJ2-7,TGTGCCAGCAGCCCCCCGCCCACTAGCGGGAGTAACGAGCAGTACTTC,CASSPPPTSGSNEQYF
-,TRBV9,-,TRBJ2-5,TGTGCCAGCAATTTCGGGGGCCAAAACGATGGAGAGACCCAGTACTTC,CASNFGGQNDGETQYF
many,TRBV12-3/TRBV12-4,TRBD2,TRBJ2-4,TGTGCCAGCAGTCCCCGACTAGCGGGAAACATTCAGTACTTC,CASSPRLAGNIQYF
many,TRBV7-3,-,TRBJ1-1,TGTGCCAGCAGCTGGACTGACAACACTGAAGCTTTCTTT,CASSWTDNTEAFF
many,TRBV11-1,TRBD1,TRBJ2-7,TGTGCCAGCAGCAGACAGGGAACTGGGGAGTTTTCCTACGAGCAGTACTTC,CASSRQGTGEFSYEQYF
-,TRBV5-6,-,TRBJ2-1,TGTGCCAGCAGCTTGGGACTAGTGATCTACGAGCAGTTCTTC,CASSLGLVIYEQFF
many,TRBV12-3/TRBV12-4,-,TRBJ2-4,TGTGCCAGCAGTTTTAACGACGGTGGAAACATTCAGTACTTC,CASSFNDGGNIQYF
many,TRBV28,-,TRBJ2-2,TGTGCCAGCTCAAACCGGGGGGAGCTGTTTTTT,CASSNRGELFF
-,TRBV7-2,-,TRBJ1-5,TGTGCCAGCAGCTTAAACCTACTTCACAATCAGCCCCAGCATTTT,CASSLNLLHNQPQHF
few,TRBV6-1,TRBD2,TRBJ2-1,TGTGCCAGCAGTGAAGCGGGGAGGGAGCCCTACAATGAGCAGTTCTTC,CASSEAGREPYNEQFF
many,TRBV7-6,-,TRBJ2-1,TGTGCCAGCAGCTATGGGGGCCGATACAATGAGCAGTTCTTC,CASSYGGRYNEQFF
many,TRBV15,TRBD2,TRBJ2-7,TGTGCCACCAGCGGGTGGACTAGCGGGACTAACGAGCAGTACTTC,CATSGWTSGTNEQYF
many,TRBV14,-,TRBJ2-1,TGTGCCAGCAGCCCCACCGGGGTCGAGCAGTTCTTC,CASSPTGVEQFF
many,TRBV6-1,-,TRBJ1-1,TGTGCCAGTGCCGCGGGGGTGAACACTGAAGCTTTCTTT,CASAAGVNTEAFF
-,TRBV12-3/TRBV12-4,TRBD1,TRBJ1-5,TGTGCCAGCAGTTCACAGGGGGCTCAAAGCAATCAGCCCCAGCATTTT,CASSSQGAQSNQPQHF
many,TRBV5-1,-,TRBJ2-1,TGCGCCAGCAGCCTGAGGCAGGGTGTCAATGAGCAGTTCTTC,CASSLRQGVNEQFF
-,TRBV27,-,TRBJ1-5,TGTGCCACCGGACATTATAGCAATCAGCCCCAGCATTTT,CATGHYSNQPQHF
many,TRBV12-3/TRBV12-4,-,TRBJ2-1,TGTGCCAGCAGTTTATTTCCTATGAGCAATGAGCAGTTCTTC,CASSLFPMSNEQFF
many,TRBV29-1,TRBD1,TRBJ2-7,TGCAGCGTTGAATCAGACAGGGCCTACGAGCAGTACTTC,CSVESDRAYEQYF
many,TRBV13,-,TRBJ2-7,TGTGCCAGCAGCCTACCTCACGGGAGCTATGGATACGAGCAGTACTTC,CASSLPHGSYGYEQYF
-,TRBV6-2/TRBV6-3,-,TRBJ1-2,TGTGCCAGCAGCACCGGGACATTGGGTGGCTACACCTTC,CASSTGTLGGYTF
-,TRBV9,TRBD1,TRBJ1-1,TGTGCCAGCAGCGCATACCTAACAGGGGGTGTGACTGAAGCTTTCTTT,CASSAYLTGGVTEAFF
many,TRBV12-3/TRBV12-4,TRBD2,TRBJ2-7,TGTGCCAGCACTCGGACTAGCGAGAGCTACGAGCAGTACTTC,CASTRTSESYEQYF
-,TRBV7-9,-,TRBJ2-6,TGTGCCAGCAGCTTAGAGGGACACCATATCTCTGGGGCCAACGTCCTGACTTTC,CASSLEGHHISGANVLTF
few,TRBV6-5,-,TRBJ2-1,TGTGCCAGCAGTTACGGGGGCCCCTACAATGAGCAGTTCTTC,CASSYGGPYNEQFF
-,TRBV19,-,TRBJ1-1,TGTGCCAGTAATACAGGGATAGCTCGGGCTTTCTTT,CASNTGIARAFF
many,TRBV12-3/TRBV12-4,-,TRBJ2-2,TGTGCCAGCAGGATCGCGGGATCGGGTACCGGGGAGCTGTTTTTT,CASRIAGSGTGELFF
many,TRBV7-3,-,TRBJ2-3,TGTGCCAGCAGCTTATTGTGGGGGACGGCAGATACGCAGTATTTT,CASSLLWGTADTQYF
-,TRBV5-4,-,TRBJ1-4,TGTGCCAGCAGCTTGCAGGACCGGGATAATGAAAAACTGTTTTTT,CASSLQDRDNEKLFF
many,TRBV30,-,TRBJ2-5,TGTGCCTGGAACAGGGCGAAGACCCAGTACTTC,CAWNRAKTQYF